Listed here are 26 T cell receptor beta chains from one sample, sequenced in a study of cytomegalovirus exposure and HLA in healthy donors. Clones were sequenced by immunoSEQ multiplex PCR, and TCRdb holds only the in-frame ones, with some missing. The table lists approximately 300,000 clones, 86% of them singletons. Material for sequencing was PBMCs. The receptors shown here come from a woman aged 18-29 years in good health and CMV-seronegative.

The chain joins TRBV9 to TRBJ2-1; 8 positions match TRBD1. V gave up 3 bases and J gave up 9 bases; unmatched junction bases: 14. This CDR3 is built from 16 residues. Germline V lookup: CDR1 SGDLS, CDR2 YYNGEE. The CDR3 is CASSDTGGLTASEQFF. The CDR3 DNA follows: TGTGCCAGCAGCGACACAGGGGGACTGACGGCCTCTGAGCAGTTCTTC.

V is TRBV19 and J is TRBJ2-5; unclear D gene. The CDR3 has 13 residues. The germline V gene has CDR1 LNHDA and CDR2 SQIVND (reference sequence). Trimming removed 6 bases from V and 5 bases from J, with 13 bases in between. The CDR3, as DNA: TGTGCCAGTAGCGACACTTATGGGGAGACCCAGTACTTC. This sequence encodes CASSDTYGETQYF.

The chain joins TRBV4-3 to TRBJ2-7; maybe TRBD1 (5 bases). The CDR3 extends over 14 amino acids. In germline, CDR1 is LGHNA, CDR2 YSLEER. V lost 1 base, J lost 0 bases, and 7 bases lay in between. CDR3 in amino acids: CASSQGTPSYEQYF. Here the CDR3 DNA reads TGCGCCAGCAGCCAAGGGACACCCTCCTACGAGCAGTACTTC.

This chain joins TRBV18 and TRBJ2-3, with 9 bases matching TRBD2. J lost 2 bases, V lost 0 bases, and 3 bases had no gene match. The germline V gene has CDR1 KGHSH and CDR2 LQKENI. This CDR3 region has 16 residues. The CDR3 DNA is TGTGCCAGCTCACCACCAGGGACTAGCCCCACAGATACGCAGTATTTT. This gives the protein CASSPPGTSPTDTQYF. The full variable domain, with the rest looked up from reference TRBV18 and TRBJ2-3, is NAGVMQNPRHLVRRRGQEARLRCSPMKGHSHVYWYRQLPEEGLKFMVYLQKENIIDESGMPKERFSAEFPKEGPSILRIQQVVRGDSAAYFCASSPPGTSPTDTQYFGPGTRLTVL.

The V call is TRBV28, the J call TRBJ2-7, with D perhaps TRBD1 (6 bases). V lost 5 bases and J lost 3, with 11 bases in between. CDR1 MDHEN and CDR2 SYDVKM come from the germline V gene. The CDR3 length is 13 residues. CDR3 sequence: CASSPPDSYEQYF. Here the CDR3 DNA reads TGTGCCAGCAGTCCCCCGGACAGCTACGAGCAGTACTTC.

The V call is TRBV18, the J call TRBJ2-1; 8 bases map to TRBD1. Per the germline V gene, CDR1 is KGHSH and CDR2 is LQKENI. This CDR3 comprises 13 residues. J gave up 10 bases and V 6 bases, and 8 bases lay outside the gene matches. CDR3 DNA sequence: TGTGCCAGCTCTCCCAGGGGGCGCGGGGAGCAGTTCTTC. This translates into CASSPRGRGEQFF.

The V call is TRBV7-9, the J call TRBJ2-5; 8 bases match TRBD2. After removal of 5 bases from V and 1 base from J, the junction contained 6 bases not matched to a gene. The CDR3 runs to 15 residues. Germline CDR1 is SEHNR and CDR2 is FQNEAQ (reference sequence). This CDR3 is CASSPRGTSQETQYF. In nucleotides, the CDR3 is TGTGCCAGCAGCCCACGGGGGACTAGCCAAGAGACCCAGTACTTC.

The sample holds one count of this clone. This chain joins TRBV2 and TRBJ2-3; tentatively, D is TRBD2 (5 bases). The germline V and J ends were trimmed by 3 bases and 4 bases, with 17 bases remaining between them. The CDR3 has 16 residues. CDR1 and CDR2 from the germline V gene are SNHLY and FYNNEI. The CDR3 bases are TGTGCCAGCAGTGACCACCCGGACTTTCTGCCAGATACGCAGTATTTT. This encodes CASSDHPDFLPDTQYF. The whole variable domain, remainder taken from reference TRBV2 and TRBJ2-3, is EPEVTQTPSHQVTQMGQEVILRCVPISNHLYFYWYRQILGQKVEFLVSFYNNEISEKSEIFDDQFSVERPDGSNFTLKIRSTKLEDSAMYFCASSDHPDFLPDTQYFGPGTRLTVL.

CDR3 sequence reads: CASSVALFSYNEQFF. DNA for the CDR3: TGTGCCAGCAGCGTAGCTCTGTTCTCCTACAATGAGCAGTTCTTC. The chain is built from TRBV9 and TRBJ2-1; D ambiguous. This CDR3 comprises 15 residues. Trimming took off 0 bases at V and 0 bases at J, with 7 bases between the two ends. The germline V gene has CDR1 SGDLS and CDR2 YYNGEE.

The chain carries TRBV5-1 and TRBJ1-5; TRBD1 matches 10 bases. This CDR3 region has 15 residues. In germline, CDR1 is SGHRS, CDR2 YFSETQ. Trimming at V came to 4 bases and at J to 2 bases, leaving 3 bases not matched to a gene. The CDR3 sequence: CASSPGQGGNQPQHF. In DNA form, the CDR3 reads TGCGCCAGCAGCCCTGGACAGGGGGGCAATCAGCCCCAGCATTTT.

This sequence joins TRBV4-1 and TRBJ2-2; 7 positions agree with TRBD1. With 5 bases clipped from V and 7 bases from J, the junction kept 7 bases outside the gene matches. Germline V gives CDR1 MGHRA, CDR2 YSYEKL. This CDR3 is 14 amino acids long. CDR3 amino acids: CASSANRGIGELFF. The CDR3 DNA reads TGCGCCAGCAGCGCGAACAGGGGAATCGGGGAGCTGTTTTTT.

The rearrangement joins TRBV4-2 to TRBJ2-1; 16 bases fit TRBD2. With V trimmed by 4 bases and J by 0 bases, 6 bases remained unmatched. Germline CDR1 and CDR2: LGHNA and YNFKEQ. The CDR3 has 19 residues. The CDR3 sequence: CASSPSGLAGGPSYNEQFF. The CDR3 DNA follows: TGTGCCAGCAGCCCATCGGGACTAGCGGGAGGGCCCTCCTACAATGAGCAGTTCTTC.

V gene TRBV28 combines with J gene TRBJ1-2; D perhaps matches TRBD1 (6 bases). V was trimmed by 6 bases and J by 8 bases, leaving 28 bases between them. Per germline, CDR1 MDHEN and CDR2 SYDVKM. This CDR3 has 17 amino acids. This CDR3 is CASRPPAAGAILKGYTF. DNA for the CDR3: TGTGCCAGCAGACCGCCGGCGGCAGGGGCCATCCTGAAGGGCTACACCTTC.

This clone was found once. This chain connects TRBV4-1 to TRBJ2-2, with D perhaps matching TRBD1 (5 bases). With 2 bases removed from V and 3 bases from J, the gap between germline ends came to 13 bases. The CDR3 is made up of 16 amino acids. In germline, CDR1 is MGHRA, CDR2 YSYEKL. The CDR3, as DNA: TGCGCCAGCAGCCAAAGCCCTCTAGGGGACACCGGGGAGCTGTTTTTT. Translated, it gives CASSQSPLGDTGELFF.

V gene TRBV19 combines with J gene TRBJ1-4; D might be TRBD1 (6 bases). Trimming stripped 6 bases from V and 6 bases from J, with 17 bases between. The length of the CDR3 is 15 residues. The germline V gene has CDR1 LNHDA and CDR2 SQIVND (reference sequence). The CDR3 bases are TGTGCCAGTAGCCGGCCGGGGGGCACACATGAAAAACTGTTTTTT. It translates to CASSRPGGTHEKLFF.

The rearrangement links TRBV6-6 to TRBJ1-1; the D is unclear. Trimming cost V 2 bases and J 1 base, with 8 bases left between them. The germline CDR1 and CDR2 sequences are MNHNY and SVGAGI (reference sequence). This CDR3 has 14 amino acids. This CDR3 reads CASSYASKNTEAFF. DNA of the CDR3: TGTGCCAGCAGTTACGCCAGTAAGAACACTGAAGCTTTCTTT.

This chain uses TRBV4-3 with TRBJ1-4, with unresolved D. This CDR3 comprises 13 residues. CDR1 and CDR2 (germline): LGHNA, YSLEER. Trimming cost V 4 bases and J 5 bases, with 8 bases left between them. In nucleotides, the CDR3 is TGCGCCAGCAGCCCCCTCCCGAATGAAAAACTGTTTTTT. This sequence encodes CASSPLPNEKLFF.

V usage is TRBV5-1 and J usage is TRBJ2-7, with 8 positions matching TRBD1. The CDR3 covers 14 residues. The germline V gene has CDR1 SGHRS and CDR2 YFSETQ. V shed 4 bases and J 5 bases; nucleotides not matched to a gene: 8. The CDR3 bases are TGCGCCAGCAGCCCGGGACAGGCCACCGACGAGCAGTACTTC. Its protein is CASSPGQATDEQYF.

CDR3 amino acids: CASSLGYGAGETQYF. DNA of the CDR3: TGTGCCAGCAGCTTGGGCTATGGGGCTGGAGAGACCCAGTACTTC. The rearrangement joins TRBV7-3 to TRBJ2-5; tentatively, D is TRBD1 (5 bases). This CDR3 region has 15 residues. Germline V gene sequence: CDR1 SGHTA, CDR2 FQGTGA. The V and J ends lost 3 bases and 4 bases respectively, with 15 bases between them.

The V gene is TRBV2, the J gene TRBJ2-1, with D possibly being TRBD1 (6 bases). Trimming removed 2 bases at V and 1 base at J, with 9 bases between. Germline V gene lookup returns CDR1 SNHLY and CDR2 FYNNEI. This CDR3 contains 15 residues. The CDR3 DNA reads TGTGCCAGCAGTGAACAGGGGATATCCTACAATGAGCAGTTCTTC. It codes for CASSEQGISYNEQFF.

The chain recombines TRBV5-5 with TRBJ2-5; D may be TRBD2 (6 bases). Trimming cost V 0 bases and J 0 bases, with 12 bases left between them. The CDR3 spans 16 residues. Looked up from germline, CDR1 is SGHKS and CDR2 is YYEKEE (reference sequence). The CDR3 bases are TGTGCCAGCAGCTTGGTCGGGGCTAGCGACCAAGAGACCCAGTACTTC. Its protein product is CASSLVGASDQETQYF. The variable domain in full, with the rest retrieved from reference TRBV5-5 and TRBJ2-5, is DAGVTQSPTHLIKTRGQQVTLRCSPISGHKSVSWYQQVLGQGPQFIFQYYEKEERGRGNFPDRFSARQFPNYSSELNVNALLLGDSALYLCASSLVGASDQETQYFGPGTRLLVL.

The CDR3 reads CASSPLSVDTQYF. The CDR3 nucleotides read TGTGCCAGCAGCCCTCTCTCCGTAGATACGCAGTATTTT. This chain connects TRBV7-2 to TRBJ2-3; D is unclear. This CDR3 spans 13 amino acids. Looked up from germline, CDR1 is SGHTA and CDR2 is FQGNSA. V was trimmed by 5 bases and J by 5 bases, leaving 11 bases between them.

The DNA for the CDR3 is TGTGCCAGCAGCCCCATTCGGAGCGGGGAGCTGTTTTTT. This sequence encodes CASSPIRSGELFF. The chain joins TRBV7-2 to TRBJ2-2; D not certain. CDR1 SGHTA and CDR2 FQGNSA come from the germline V gene. The CDR3 sequence is 13 residues long. Trimming removed 5 bases from V and 7 bases from J, with 11 bases in between.

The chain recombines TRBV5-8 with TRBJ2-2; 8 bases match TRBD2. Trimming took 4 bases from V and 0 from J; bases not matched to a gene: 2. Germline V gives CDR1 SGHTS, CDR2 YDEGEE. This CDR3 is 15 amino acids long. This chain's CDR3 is CASSLSGTNTGELFF. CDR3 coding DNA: TGTGCCAGCAGCCTTAGCGGGACGAACACCGGGGAGCTGTTTTTT.

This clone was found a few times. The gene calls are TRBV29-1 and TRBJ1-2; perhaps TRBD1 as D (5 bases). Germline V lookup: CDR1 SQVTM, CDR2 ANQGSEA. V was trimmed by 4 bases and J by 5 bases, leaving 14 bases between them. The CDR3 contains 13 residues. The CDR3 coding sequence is TGCAGCGTTGTTAAAGGGGTGGAGTATGGCTACACCTTC. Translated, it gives CSVVKGVEYGYTF.

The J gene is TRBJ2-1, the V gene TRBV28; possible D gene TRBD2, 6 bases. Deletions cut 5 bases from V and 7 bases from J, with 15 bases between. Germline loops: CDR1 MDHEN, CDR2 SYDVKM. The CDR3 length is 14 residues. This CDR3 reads CASSPRRGRNEQFF. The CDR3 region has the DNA TGTGCCAGCAGTCCTCGGCGGGGACGTAATGAGCAGTTCTTC.